Below, 7 T cell receptor beta chains from the same sample are listed, as sequenced in a study of blood T cells in healthy people across ages. Combining a sample-barcoded 5' primer with a J-beta primer mix, a second PCR ran for roughly 7 to 12 cycles. TCRdb independently ran MiXCR on the 5' RACE reads; one entry per CDR3 protein. Of around 1,900,000 distinct CDR3 sequences in the sample, 35% to 50% were seen once. Sequenced sample: blood. The receptors were sampled from a human donor in good health.

The sample holds a few counts of this clonotype. The rearrangement links TRBV12-3 or TRBV12-4 to TRBJ1-5; D may be TRBD1 (6 bases). CDR3 size: 13 residues. Deletions cut 10 bases from V and 7 bases from J, with 17 bases between. CDR3 loop: CAIARGGWQPQHF. In nucleotides, the CDR3 is TGTGCCATAGCAAGGGGGGGGTGGCAGCCCCAGCATTTT.

This clonotype has more than one count but fewer than ten. The chain employs TRBV12-3 or TRBV12-4 and TRBJ2-5; maybe TRBD2 (6 bases). Trimming pared 5 bases from V and 0 bases from J, leaving 13 bases between. The CDR3 has 15 residues. The CDR3 region is CASSLVGGNQETQYF. DNA for the CDR3: TGTGCCAGCAGTCTCGTTGGGGGGAACCAAGAGACCCAGTACTTC.

Of note for this clonotype: One base away lies a much larger clone, so this may be a sequencing read error. V usage is TRBV6-2 or TRBV6-3 and J usage is TRBJ1-2; D remains unclear. Germline CDR1 MNHEY, CDR2 SVGEGT. CDR3 length: 12 residues. Between the trimmed V and J ends, which lost 6 bases and 10 bases, there was a span of 15 bases. The CDR3: CASRVPGNDYTF. CDR3 DNA: TGTGCCAGCAGGGTGCCGGGGAATGACTACACCTTC.

The chain combines TRBV12-3 or TRBV12-4 with TRBJ1-3; 7 bases are shared with TRBD1. J was trimmed by 10 bases and V by 4 bases; bases with no gene match: 10. The CDR3 sequence is 14 residues long. CDR3 nucleotide sequence: TGTGCCAGCAGTTCATATCGACAGGGTATTACCATATATTTT. This translates into CASSSYRQGITIYF.

A word on this clonotype: A much larger clone lies one base from this, so it may be a read error. The chain recombines TRBV29-1 with TRBJ1-4; a possible D gene is TRBD1 (6 bases). The germline gives CDR1 SQVTM, CDR2 ANQGSEA. The CDR3 runs to 15 residues. Trimming left V 7 bases short and J 10 bases short, with 25 bases between. This CDR3 is CSAALPRGADGKLFF. CDR3 DNA: TGCAGCGCCGCTCTCCCGCGGGGGGCGGATGGAAAACTGTTTTTT.

V and J are TRBV7-2 and TRBJ2-5; 7 bases line up with TRBD1. The length of the CDR3 is 15 residues. Germline CDR1 and CDR2: SGHTA and FQGNSA. The junction had 11 bases not matched to a gene; V was cut back by 5 bases and J by 5 bases. CDR3 nucleotides: TGTGCCAGCAGCCGCCTAACAGGGGAGCAGGAGACCCAGTACTTC. Translating gives CASSRLTGEQETQYF.

This sequence joins TRBV7-9 and TRBJ1-2; D gene uncertain. The CDR3 sequence is 13 residues long. Germline CDR1 and CDR2: SEHNR and FQNEAQ (reference sequence). V was pared by 3 bases and J by 8 bases, with 13 bases between. CDR3 residues: CASSFGDRVGYTF. CDR3 coding DNA: TGTGCCAGCAGCTTCGGAGATAGGGTCGGCTACACCTTC. Full variable domain (missing parts from reference TRBV7-9 and TRBJ1-2): DTGVSQNPRHKITKRGQNVTFRCDPISEHNRLYWYRQTLGQGPEFLTYFQNEAQLEKSRLLSDRFSAERPKGSFSTLEIQRTEQGDSAMYLCASSFGDRVGYTFGSGTRLTVV.